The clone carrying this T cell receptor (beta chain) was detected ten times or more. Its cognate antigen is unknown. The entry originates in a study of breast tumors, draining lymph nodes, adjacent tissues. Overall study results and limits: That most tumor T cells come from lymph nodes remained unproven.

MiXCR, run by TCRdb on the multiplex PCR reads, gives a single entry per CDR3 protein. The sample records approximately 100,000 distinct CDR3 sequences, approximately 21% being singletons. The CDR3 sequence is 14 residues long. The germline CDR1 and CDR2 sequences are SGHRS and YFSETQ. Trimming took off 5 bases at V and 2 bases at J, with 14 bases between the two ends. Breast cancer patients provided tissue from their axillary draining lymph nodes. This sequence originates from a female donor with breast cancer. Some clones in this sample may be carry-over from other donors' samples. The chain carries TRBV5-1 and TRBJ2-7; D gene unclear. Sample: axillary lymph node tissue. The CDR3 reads CASRGVTGTYEQYF. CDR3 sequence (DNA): TGCGCCAGCAGAGGTGTTACCGGAACCTACGAGCAGTACTTC.